A selection of T cell receptor beta chains follows, all from one sample in a study of human T cells and chemical hapten exposure. MiXCR, run by TCRdb on the RACE reads, gives a single entry per CDR3 protein. The table shows more than 95,000 distinct CDR3 sequences, with nearly 35% occurring only once. The sequencing here drew on whole blood, taken in connection with sensitization to the hapten diphenylcyclopropenone (DPC). These receptors all stem from a man aged 35 to 55 with alopecia areata. Some clones in this sample may be carry-over from other donors' samples. Both conserved end residues are part of each CDR3. Each record gives: clone size, J gene, D gene, V gene, CDR3 protein, CDR3 DNA. The D gene is left open where the match is weak. Expanded clones get a size class; other rows say once, few or many, or leave the size out.

.	TRBJ2-7	.	TRBV24-1	CATSTGRTQDEQYF	TGTGCCACCAGTACCGGACGGACTCAGGACGAGCAGTACTTC
few	TRBJ1-6	.	TRBV6-5	CASSYFADNSPLHF	TGTGCCAGCAGTTACTTCGCAGATAATTCACCCCTCCACTTT
.	TRBJ2-7	.	TRBV28	CASSLIWGEGPYEQYF	TGTGCCAGCAGTTTAATCTGGGGAGAGGGCCCCTACGAGCAGTACTTC
.	TRBJ2-5	.	TRBV5-5	CASSLDPAYQETQYF	TGTGCCAGCAGCTTGGACCCGGCTTACCAAGAGACCCAGTACTTC
few	TRBJ2-3	.	TRBV30	CAWTDGVTDTQYF	TGTGCCTGGACGGATGGGGTCACAGATACGCAGTATTTT
.	TRBJ2-3	.	TRBV29-1	CSVAGGQGTDTQYF	TGCAGCGTTGCCGGAGGGCAAGGCACAGATACGCAGTATTTT
.	TRBJ2-7	TRBD2	TRBV5-4	CASSLAGSGTTYEQYF	TGTGCCAGCAGCTTGGCGGGTAGCGGGACAACCTACGAGCAGTACTTC
.	TRBJ1-1	TRBD1	TRBV13	CASSLNRGTEAFF	TGTGCCAGCAGCTTAAACAGGGGCACTGAAGCTTTCTTT
.	TRBJ1-5	.	TRBV6-2/TRBV6-3	CASIGGSRNQPQHF	TGTGCCAGCATAGGGGGATCTCGGAATCAGCCCCAGCATTTT
.	TRBJ2-5	TRBD1	TRBV29-1	CSVSRGQGKETQYF	TGCAGCGTTTCAAGGGGACAGGGTAAAGAGACCCAGTACTTC
few	TRBJ2-2	TRBD2	TRBV12-3/TRBV12-4	CAYNVGASGHTGELFF	TGTGCCTATAACGTTGGGGCTAGCGGACATACCGGGGAGCTGTTTTTT
.	TRBJ2-5	TRBD2	TRBV5-4	CASSPRTSGQETQYF	TGTGCCAGCAGCCCTCGGACTAGCGGCCAAGAGACCCAGTACTTC
few	TRBJ2-1	.	TRBV7-8	CASSLGPGTSSYNEQFF	TGTGCCAGCAGCTTGGGTCCCGGGACTTCCTCCTACAATGAGCAGTTCTTC
.	TRBJ2-2	.	TRBV7-6	CASSLTPRQSLKIGELFF	TGTGCCAGCAGCTTAACGCCGAGACAATCTCTAAAGATCGGGGAGCTGTTTTTT
.	TRBJ1-1	.	TRBV24-1	CATKAGTSAEAFF	TGTGCCACCAAGGCAGGGACTTCGGCTGAAGCTTTCTTT
.	TRBJ2-7	.	TRBV5-1	CASSLPDGPYEQYF	TGCGCCAGCAGCTTGCCGGACGGACCCTACGAGCAGTACTTC
few	TRBJ2-7	.	TRBV6-5	CASTQGRDYEQYF	TGTGCCAGCACCCAGGGGAGGGACTACGAGCAGTACTTC
.	TRBJ1-5	.	TRBV20-1	CSATPGDSNQPQHF	TGCAGTGCTACTCCAGGGGACAGCAATCAGCCCCAGCATTTT
.	TRBJ1-2	.	TRBV18	CASSPKNYGYTF	TGTGCCAGCTCACCCAAAAATTATGGCTACACCTTC
.	TRBJ2-1	.	TRBV19	CASSRLLDGEQFF	TGTGCCAGTAGTCGCCTACTAGACGGTGAGCAGTTCTTC
.	TRBJ2-5	.	TRBV6-5	CASSFPGLQETQYF	TGTGCCAGCAGTTTCCCGGGACTCCAAGAGACCCAGTACTTC
.	TRBJ1-2	.	TRBV7-2	CASSLWGIGGYTF	TGTGCCAGCAGCTTATGGGGGATAGGTGGCTACACCTTC
few	TRBJ2-3	.	TRBV7-8	CASSLRGADTQYF	TGTGCCAGCAGCTTACGAGGGGCAGATACGCAGTATTTT
.	TRBJ2-3	.	TRBV12-3/TRBV12-4	CASSFEGRGGDTQYF	TGTGCCAGCAGTTTCGAGGGACGGGGAGGAGATACGCAGTATTTT
few	TRBJ2-1	.	TRBV12-3/TRBV12-4	CASEPGYSYNEQFF	TGTGCCAGCGAGCCGGGTTACTCCTACAATGAGCAGTTCTTC
.	TRBJ2-6	.	TRBV18	CASSPGNSGANVLTF	TGTGCCAGCTCACCGGGGAACTCTGGGGCCAACGTCCTGACTTTC
few	TRBJ2-5	TRBD1	TRBV12-3/TRBV12-4	CASSWDRFQGETQYF	TGTGCCAGCAGTTGGGACAGGTTCCAGGGGGAGACCCAGTACTTC
.	TRBJ2-3	.	TRBV11-1	CASSLETGRTQYF	TGTGCCAGCAGCTTAGAAACGGGACGGACGCAGTATTTT
few	TRBJ2-1	.	TRBV3-1	CASSQKRYNEQFF	TGTGCCAGCAGCCAAAAACGTTACAATGAGCAGTTCTTC
few	TRBJ1-1	TRBD1	TRBV6-1	CASRRTGNTEAFF	TGTGCCAGCAGACGGACAGGGAACACTGAAGCTTTCTTT
.	TRBJ2-3	.	TRBV9	CASSVAGTSTDTQYF	TGTGCCAGCAGCGTAGCCGGGACCAGCACAGATACGCAGTATTTT
few	TRBJ2-6	TRBD1	TRBV9	CASSVQTGTGSSGANVLTF	TGTGCCAGCAGCGTACAAACCGGGACAGGGAGCTCTGGGGCCAACGTCCTGACTTTC
.	TRBJ2-5	TRBD2	TRBV6-2/TRBV6-3	CASSYSTGTNAKTQYF	TGTGCCAGCAGTTACTCCACCGGGACTAACGCGAAGACCCAGTACTTC
.	TRBJ2-5	TRBD1	TRBV19	CASSRDRGRETQYF	TGTGCCAGTAGTAGGGACAGGGGGCGAGAGACCCAGTACTTC
few	TRBJ2-1	.	TRBV24-1	CATSDINEQFF	TGTGCCACCAGTGATATAAATGAGCAGTTCTTC
few	TRBJ2-3	TRBD1	TRBV10-3	CAITRTGTDTQYF	TGTGCCATCACCCGGACAGGGACAGATACGCAGTATTTT
.	TRBJ1-2	.	TRBV29-1	CSVEVRANGYTF	TGCAGCGTTGAAGTGAGAGCTAATGGCTACACCTTC
.	TRBJ2-3	TRBD2	TRBV20-1	CSARNEIAGSTDTQYF	TGCAGTGCTAGAAACGAAATAGCGGGGAGCACAGATACGCAGTATTTT
.	TRBJ2-1	.	TRBV6-7	CASSTLRGDHSYNEQFF	TGTGCCAGCAGTACCCTCAGGGGGGACCACTCCTACAATGAGCAGTTCTTC
few	TRBJ2-3	TRBD1	TRBV29-1	CSVDEGAAGRTDTQYF	TGCAGCGTTGACGAGGGGGCGGCAGGGCGGACAGATACGCAGTATTTT
few	TRBJ2-7	TRBD2	TRBV6-5	CASSPGLAGVREQYF	TGTGCCAGCAGTCCCGGACTAGCGGGAGTAAGGGAGCAGTACTTC
few	TRBJ2-4	.	TRBV29-1	CSVALAKNIQYF	TGCAGCGTTGCTCTAGCCAAAAACATTCAGTACTTC
few	TRBJ2-2	.	TRBV6-2/TRBV6-3	CASSPHGTLNTGELFF	TGTGCCAGCAGTCCTCACGGGACGCTAAACACCGGGGAGCTGTTTTTT
once	TRBJ2-2	.	TRBV7-9	CASSLVTGPCTGELFF	TGTGCCAGCAGCTTAGTAACCGGTCCTTGCACCGGGGAGCTGTTTTTT
.	TRBJ2-7	TRBD2	TRBV27	CASSPISGGDQYEQYF	TGTGCCAGCAGTCCGATTAGCGGGGGTGACCAATACGAGCAGTACTTC
.	TRBJ2-6	TRBD1	TRBV7-2	CASSVESTGRGAGANVLTF	TGTGCCAGCAGCGTAGAATCGACAGGGCGAGGAGCTGGGGCCAACGTCCTGACTTTC
few	TRBJ2-1	.	TRBV6-2/TRBV6-3	CASSPLWGSSYNEQFF	TGTGCCAGCAGCCCACTCTGGGGGAGCTCCTACAATGAGCAGTTCTTC
few	TRBJ2-5	.	TRBV12-3/TRBV12-4	CASSSQTGKETQYF	TGTGCCAGCAGTTCCCAAACAGGGAAAGAGACCCAGTACTTC
.	TRBJ1-1	TRBD1	TRBV30	CAWETRQGARHTEAFF	TGTGCCTGGGAAACCCGACAGGGGGCAAGACACACTGAAGCTTTCTTT